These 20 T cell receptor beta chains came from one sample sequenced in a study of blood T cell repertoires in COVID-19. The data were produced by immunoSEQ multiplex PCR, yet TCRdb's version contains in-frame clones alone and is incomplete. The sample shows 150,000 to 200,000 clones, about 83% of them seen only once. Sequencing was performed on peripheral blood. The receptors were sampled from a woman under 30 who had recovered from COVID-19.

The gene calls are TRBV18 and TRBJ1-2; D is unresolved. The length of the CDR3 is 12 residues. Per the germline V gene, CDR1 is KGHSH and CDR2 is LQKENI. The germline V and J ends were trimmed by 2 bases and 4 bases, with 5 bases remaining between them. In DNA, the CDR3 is TGTGCCAGCTCACCAGAGATCTATGGCTACACCTTC. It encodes CASSPEIYGYTF.

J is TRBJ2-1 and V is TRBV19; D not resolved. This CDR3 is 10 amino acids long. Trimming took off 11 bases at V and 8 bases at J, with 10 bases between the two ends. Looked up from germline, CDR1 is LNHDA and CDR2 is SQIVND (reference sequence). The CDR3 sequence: CAPSADEQFF. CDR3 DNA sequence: TGTGCCCCCAGCGCGGATGAGCAGTTCTTC.

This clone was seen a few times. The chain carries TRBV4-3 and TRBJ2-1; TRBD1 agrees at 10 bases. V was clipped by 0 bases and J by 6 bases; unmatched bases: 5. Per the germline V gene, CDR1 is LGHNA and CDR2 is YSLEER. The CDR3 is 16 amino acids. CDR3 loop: CASSQDHGTGANEQFF. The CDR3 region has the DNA TGCGCCAGCAGCCAAGATCATGGGACAGGGGCCAATGAGCAGTTCTTC.

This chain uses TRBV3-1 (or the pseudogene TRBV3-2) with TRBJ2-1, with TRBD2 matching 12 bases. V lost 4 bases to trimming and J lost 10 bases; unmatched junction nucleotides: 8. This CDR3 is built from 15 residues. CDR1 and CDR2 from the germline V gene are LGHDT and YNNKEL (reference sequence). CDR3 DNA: TGTGCCAGCAGCCGCTGGGGGGGGACTAGCGGGGAGCAGTTCTTC. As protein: CASSRWGGTSGEQFF.

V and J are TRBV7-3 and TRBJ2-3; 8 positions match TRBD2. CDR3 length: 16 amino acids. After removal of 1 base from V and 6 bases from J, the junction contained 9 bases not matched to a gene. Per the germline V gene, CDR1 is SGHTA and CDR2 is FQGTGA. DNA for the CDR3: TGTGCCAGCAGCTTAAGGTCGGGGGGGCTTATGGATACGCAGTATTTT. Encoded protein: CASSLRSGGLMDTQYF.

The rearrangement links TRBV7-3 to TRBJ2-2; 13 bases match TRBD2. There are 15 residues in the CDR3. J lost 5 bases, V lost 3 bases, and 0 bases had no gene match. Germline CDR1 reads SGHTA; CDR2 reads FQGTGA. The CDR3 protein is CASSLTSGRTGELFF. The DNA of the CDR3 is TGTGCCAGCAGCTTGACTAGCGGGAGGACCGGGGAGCTGTTTTTT.

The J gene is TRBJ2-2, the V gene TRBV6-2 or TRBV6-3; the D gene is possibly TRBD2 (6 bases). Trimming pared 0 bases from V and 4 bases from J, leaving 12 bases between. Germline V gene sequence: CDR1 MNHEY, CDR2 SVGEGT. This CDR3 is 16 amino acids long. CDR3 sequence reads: CASSYSPAGSTGELFF. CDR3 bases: TGTGCCAGCAGTTACTCCCCGGCGGGATCCACCGGGGAGCTGTTTTTT.

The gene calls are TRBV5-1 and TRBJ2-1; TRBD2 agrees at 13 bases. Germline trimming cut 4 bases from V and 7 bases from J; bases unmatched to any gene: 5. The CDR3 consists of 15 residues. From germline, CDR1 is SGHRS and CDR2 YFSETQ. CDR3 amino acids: CASSVLAGGENEQFF. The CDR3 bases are TGCGCCAGCAGCGTACTAGCGGGAGGGGAAAATGAGCAGTTCTTC.

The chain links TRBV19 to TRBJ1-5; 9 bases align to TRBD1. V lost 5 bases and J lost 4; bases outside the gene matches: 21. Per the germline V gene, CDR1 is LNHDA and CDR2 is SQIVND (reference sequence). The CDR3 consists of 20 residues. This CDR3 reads CASSSRSGQGSRGRNQPQHF. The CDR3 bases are TGTGCCAGTAGTTCACGCTCGGGACAGGGATCGAGAGGTCGTAATCAGCCCCAGCATTTT.

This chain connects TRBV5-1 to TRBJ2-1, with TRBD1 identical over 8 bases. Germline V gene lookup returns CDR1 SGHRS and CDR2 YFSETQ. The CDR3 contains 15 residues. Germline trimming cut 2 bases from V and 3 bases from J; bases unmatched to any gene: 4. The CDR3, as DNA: TGCGCCAGCAGCTTCCGGGACAGGTACTACAATGAGCAGTTCTTC. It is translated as CASSFRDRYYNEQFF.

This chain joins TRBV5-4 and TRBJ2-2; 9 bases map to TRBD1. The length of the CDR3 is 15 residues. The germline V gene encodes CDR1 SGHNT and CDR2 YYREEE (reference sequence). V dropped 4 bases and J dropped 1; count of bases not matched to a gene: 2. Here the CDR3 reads CASSPDRGNTGELFF. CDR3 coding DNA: TGTGCCAGCAGCCCGGACAGGGGGAACACCGGGGAGCTGTTTTTT.

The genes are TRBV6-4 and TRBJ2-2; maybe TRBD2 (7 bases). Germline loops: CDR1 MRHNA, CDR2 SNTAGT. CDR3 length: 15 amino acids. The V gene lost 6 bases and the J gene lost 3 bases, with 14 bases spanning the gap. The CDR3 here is CASSAEGGYTGELFF. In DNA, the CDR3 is TGTGCCAGCAGCGCTGAGGGGGGGTACACCGGGGAGCTGTTTTTT.

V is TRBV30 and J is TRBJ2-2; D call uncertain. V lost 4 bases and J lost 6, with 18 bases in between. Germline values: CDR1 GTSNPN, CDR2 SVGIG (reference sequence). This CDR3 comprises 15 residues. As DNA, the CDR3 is TGTGCCTGGACCCGTGAGGCTAGTAGCTCCGGGGAGCTGTTTTTT. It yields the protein CAWTREASSSGELFF.

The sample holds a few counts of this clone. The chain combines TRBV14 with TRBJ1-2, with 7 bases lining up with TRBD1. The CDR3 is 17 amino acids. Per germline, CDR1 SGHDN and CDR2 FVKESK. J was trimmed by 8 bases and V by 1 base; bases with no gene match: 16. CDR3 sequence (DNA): TGTGCCAGCAGCCAAGGGACAGGTTTCGCACTACTCAGCGGCTACACCTTC. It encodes CASSQGTGFALLSGYTF.

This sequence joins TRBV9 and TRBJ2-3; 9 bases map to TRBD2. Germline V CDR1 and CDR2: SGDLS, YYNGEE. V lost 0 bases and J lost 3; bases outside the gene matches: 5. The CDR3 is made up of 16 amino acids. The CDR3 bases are TGTGCCAGCAGCGTAGGGCGGGGGGGCGCGACAGATACGCAGTATTTT. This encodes CASSVGRGGATDTQYF.

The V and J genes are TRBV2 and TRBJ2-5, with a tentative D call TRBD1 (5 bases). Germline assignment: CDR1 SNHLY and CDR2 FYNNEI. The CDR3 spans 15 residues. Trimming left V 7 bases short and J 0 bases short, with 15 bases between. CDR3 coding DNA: TGTGCCAGCATGAATGGGGCCGTGTACCAAGAGACCCAGTACTTC. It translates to CASMNGAVYQETQYF. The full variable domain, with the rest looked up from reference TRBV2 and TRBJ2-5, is EPEVTQTPSHQVTQMGQEVILRCVPISNHLYFYWYRQILGQKVEFLVSFYNNEISEKSEIFDDQFSVERPDGSNFTLKIRSTKLEDSAMYFCASMNGAVYQETQYFGPGTRLLVL.

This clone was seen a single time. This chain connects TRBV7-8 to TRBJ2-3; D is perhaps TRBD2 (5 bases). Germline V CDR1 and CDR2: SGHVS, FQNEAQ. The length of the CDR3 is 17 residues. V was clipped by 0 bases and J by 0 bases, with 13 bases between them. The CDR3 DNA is TGTGCCAGCAGCTTAGCAGGAGGCGGATCTAGCACAGATACGCAGTATTTT. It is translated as CASSLAGGGSSTDTQYF.

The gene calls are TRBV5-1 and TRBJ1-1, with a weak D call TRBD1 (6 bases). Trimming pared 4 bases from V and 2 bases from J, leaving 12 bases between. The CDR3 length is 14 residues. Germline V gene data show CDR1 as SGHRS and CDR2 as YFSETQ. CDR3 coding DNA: TGCGCCAGCAGCCCCGTAGGGGGAAACACTGAAGCTTTCTTT. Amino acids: CASSPVGGNTEAFF. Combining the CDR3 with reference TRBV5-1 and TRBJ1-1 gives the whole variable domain KAGVTQTPRYLIKTRGQQVTLSCSPISGHRSVSWYQQTPGQGLQFLFEYFSETQRNKGNFPGRFSGRQFSNSRSEMNVSTLELGDSALYLCASSPVGGNTEAFFGQGTRLTVV.

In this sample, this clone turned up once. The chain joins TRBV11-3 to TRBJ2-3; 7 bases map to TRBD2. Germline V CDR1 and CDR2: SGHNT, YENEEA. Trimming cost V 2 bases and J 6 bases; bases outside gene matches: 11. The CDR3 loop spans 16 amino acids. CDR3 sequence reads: CASSLSGRGSFDTQYF. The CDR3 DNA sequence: TGTGCCAGCAGCTTATCGGGGCGGGGGTCCTTTGATACGCAGTATTTT.

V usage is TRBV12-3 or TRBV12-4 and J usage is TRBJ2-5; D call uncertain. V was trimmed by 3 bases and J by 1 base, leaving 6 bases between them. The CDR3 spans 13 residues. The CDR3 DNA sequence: TGTGCCAGCAGTTTCGTCCTCCAAGAGACCCAGTACTTC. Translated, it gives CASSFVLQETQYF.